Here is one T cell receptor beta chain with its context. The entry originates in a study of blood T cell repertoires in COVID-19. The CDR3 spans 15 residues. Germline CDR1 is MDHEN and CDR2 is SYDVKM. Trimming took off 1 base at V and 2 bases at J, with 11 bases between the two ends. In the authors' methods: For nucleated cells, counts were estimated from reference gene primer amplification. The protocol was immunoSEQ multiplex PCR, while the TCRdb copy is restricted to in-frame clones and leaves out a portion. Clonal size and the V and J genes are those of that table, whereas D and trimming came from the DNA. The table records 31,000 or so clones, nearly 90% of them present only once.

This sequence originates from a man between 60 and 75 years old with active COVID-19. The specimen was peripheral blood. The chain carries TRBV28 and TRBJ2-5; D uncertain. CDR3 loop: CASSLSLDWQETQYF. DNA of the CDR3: TGTGCCAGCAGTTTATCCCTAGACTGGCAAGAGACCCAGTACTTC.